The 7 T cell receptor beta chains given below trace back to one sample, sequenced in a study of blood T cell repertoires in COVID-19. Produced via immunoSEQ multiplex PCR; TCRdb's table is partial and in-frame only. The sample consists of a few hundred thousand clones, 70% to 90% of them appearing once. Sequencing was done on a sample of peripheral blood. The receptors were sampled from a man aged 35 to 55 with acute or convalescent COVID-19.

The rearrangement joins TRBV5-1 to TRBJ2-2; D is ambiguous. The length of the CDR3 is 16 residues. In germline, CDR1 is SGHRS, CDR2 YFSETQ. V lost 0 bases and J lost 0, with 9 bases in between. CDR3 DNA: TGCGCCAGCAGCTTGGCGCACAGTCCGAACACCGGGGAGCTGTTTTTT. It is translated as CASSLAHSPNTGELFF.

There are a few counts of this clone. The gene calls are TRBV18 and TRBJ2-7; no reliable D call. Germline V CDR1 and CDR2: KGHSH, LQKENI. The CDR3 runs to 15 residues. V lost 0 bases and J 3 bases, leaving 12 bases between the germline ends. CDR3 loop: CASSPPNVQFYEQYF. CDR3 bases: TGTGCCAGCTCACCACCTAACGTCCAGTTCTACGAGCAGTACTTC.

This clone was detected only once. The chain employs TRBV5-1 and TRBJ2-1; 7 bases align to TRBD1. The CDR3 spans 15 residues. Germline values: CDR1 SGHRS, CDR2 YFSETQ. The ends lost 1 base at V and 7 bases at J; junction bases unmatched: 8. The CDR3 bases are TGCGCCAGCAGCTTGAGTAGGGGGCGCGTGAATGAGCAGTTCTTC. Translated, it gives CASSLSRGRVNEQFF.

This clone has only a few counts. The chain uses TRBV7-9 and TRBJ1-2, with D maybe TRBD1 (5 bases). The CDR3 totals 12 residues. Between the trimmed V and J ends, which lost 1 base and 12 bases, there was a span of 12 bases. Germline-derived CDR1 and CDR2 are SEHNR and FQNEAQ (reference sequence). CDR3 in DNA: TGTGCCAGCAGCTTAGAGCAGGGTCTGAACACCTTC. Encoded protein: CASSLEQGLNTF.

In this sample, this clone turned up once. The CDR3 region has the DNA TGTGCCAGCAGTTTAGTGGACAGGGGGCTTACTGAAGCTTTCTTT. Translated: CASSLVDRGLTEAFF. This chain connects TRBV2 to TRBJ1-1; TRBD1 matches at 11 bases. Germline V lookup: CDR1 SNHLY, CDR2 FYNNEI. Trimming took 5 bases from V and 5 from J; bases not matched to a gene: 7. This CDR3 has 15 residues.

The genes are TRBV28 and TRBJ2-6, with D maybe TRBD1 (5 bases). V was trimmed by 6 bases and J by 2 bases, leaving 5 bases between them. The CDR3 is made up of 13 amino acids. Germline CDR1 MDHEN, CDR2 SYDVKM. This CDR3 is CASRQAGANVLTF. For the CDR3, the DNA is TGTGCCAGCAGACAGGCTGGGGCCAACGTCCTGACTTTC.

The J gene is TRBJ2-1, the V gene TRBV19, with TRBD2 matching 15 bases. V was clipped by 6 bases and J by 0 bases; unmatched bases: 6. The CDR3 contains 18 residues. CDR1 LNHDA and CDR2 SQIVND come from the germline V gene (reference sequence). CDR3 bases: TGTGCCAGTAGCTCCGGGACTAGCGGGGGGTACTCCTACAATGAGCAGTTCTTC. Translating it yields CASSSGTSGGYSYNEQFF.